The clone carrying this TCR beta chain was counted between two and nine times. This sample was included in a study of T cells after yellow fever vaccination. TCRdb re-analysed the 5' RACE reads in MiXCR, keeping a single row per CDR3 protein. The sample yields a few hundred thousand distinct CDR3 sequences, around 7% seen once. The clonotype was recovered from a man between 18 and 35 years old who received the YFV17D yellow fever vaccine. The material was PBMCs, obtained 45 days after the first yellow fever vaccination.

The CDR3 nucleotides read TGTGCCAGCAGCTTAACAGCAGCGAACACTGAAGCTTTCTTT. Encoded protein: CASSLTAANTEAFF. The V gene is TRBV7-2, the J gene TRBJ1-1; D unresolved. This CDR3 region has 14 residues. CDR1 is SGHTA, CDR2 FQGNSA, per germline. Between the trimmed V and J ends, which lost 2 bases and 1 base, there was a span of 8 bases.